The entry that follows covers one T cell receptor (beta chain) sequence. The table came from immunoSEQ multiplex PCR; TCRdb's copy has only in-frame clones and leaves some out. The profile shows around 33,000 clones, 70% to 90% of them singletons. These data come from a study of T cell changes during pregnancy in multiple sclerosis. Trimming cost V 1 base and J 3 bases; bases outside gene matches: 2. Germline loops: CDR1 LGHNA, CDR2 YSLEER. The CDR3 length is 15 residues. The sequenced sample was CD8+ T cells from peripheral blood mononuclear cells, obtained in the third trimester of pregnancy. This clonotype originated in a female donor with multiple sclerosis, enrolled in a pregnancy study. This chain connects TRBV4-3 to TRBJ2-7, with 11 bases fitting TRBD2. The CDR3 spells CASSQGLAGGYEQYF. The CDR3 DNA reads as TGCGCCAGCAGCCAAGGCCTAGCGGGGGGCTACGAGCAGTACTTC.